One sample yielded the 20 T cell receptor beta chains listed below, sequenced in a study of shared clonotypes between healthy human individuals. TCRdb's copy holds only in-frame clones and misses some; the assay was immunoSEQ multiplex PCR. This sample yields 2 million to 2.5 million clones, of which roughly 95% are seen a single time; around 0.13% belongs to the top ten. Sequencing was done on a sample of naive CD4+ T cells sorted from blood. The subset here: CD45RA+ positively selected. The source is a young man in good health.

This clone was observed once. The rearrangement links TRBV7-2 to TRBJ1-2; D possibly corresponds to TRBD1 (5 bases). Germline CDR1 SGHTA, CDR2 FQGNSA. Trimming stripped 5 bases from V and 0 bases from J, with 13 bases between. CDR3 length equals 15 residues. CDR3 in DNA: TGTGCCAGCAGCCCCGACAGAGTTCCTAACTATGGCTACACCTTC. As protein: CASSPDRVPNYGYTF.

This chain links TRBV29-1 with TRBJ2-5; a possible D gene is TRBD1 (5 bases). Germline V gene lookup returns CDR1 SQVTM and CDR2 ANQGSEA. The CDR3 length is 13 residues. V lost 1 base and J 5 bases, leaving 11 bases between the germline ends. CDR3 bases: TGCAGCGTTGAAGGGGTTGGGGCGGAGACCCAGTACTTC. Amino acids: CSVEGVGAETQYF.

V usage is TRBV4-1 and J usage is TRBJ2-7; 7 bases are a match to TRBD1. J lost 3 bases, V lost 4 bases, and 12 bases had no gene match. Germline V CDR1 and CDR2: MGHRA, YSYEKL. This CDR3 is 16 amino acids long. CDR3 loop: CASSLAPTGEDYEQYF. In nucleotides, the CDR3 is TGCGCCAGCAGCCTGGCCCCAACAGGGGAAGACTACGAGCAGTACTTC.

The chain recombines TRBV19 with TRBJ1-1; no firm D call. This CDR3 contains 15 residues. Germline CDR1 is LNHDA and CDR2 is SQIVND (reference sequence). The V and J ends lost 5 bases and 6 bases respectively, with 19 bases between them. The CDR3 DNA reads as TGTGCCAGTAGTTCCCCCTTCAAGGGTGGGGCTGAAGCTTTCTTT. Its protein product is CASSSPFKGGAEAFF.

The genes are TRBV6-5 and TRBJ1-3; 10 bases match TRBD1. Trimming at V came to 6 bases and at J to 2 bases, leaving 4 bases not matched to a gene. Germline assignment: CDR1 MNHEY and CDR2 SVGAGI. CDR3 size: 15 residues. CDR3 sequence: CASRAGTGAGNTIYF. The CDR3 DNA follows: TGTGCCAGCAGGGCCGGGACAGGGGCTGGAAACACCATATATTTT.

The chain is built from TRBV30 and TRBJ2-2; tentatively, D is TRBD1 (6 bases). CDR1 GTSNPN and CDR2 SVGIG come from the germline V gene (reference sequence). The germline V and J ends were trimmed by 8 bases and 7 bases, with 17 bases remaining between them. This CDR3 region has 13 residues. CDR3: CAGAGVGDGELFF. The CDR3 nucleotides are TGTGCCGGAGCAGGGGTTGGGGACGGGGAGCTGTTTTTT. Full variable domain (outside the CDR3, taken from reference TRBV30 and TRBJ2-2): SQTIHQWPATLVQPVGSPLSLECTVEGTSNPNLYWYRQAAGRGLQLLFYSVGIGQISSEVPQNLSASRPQDRQFILSSKKLLLSDSGFYLCAGAGVGDGELFFGEGSRLTVL.

Comment on this clone: In this CDR3 the conserved last residue, phenylalanine or tryptophan, is missing, so a read error is likely. It is unclear where the CDR3 begins or ends on the DNA, so no DNA is shown, and the CDR3 is as TCRdb lists it. This chain uses TRBV4-1 with TRBJ2-7; TRBD2, the D gene given by the table, was not confirmed from the DNA. The CDR3 extends over 10 residues, inclusive of both ends. The germline gives CDR1 MGHRA, CDR2 YSYEKL. CDR3 sequence: CAGSQDRGGP.

This chain links TRBV7-9 with TRBJ1-2; no clear D gene. Germline CDR1 and CDR2: SEHNR and FQNEAQ (reference sequence). This CDR3 is 15 amino acids long. V was shortened by 2 bases and J by 0 bases, with 10 bases between the two germline ends. For the CDR3, the DNA is TGTGCCAGCAGCTTAAAAGCAGGAGCTAACTATGGCTACACCTTC. It translates to CASSLKAGANYGYTF.

A note on this clone: Within the sample, other DNA sequences also encode this same CDR3. This sequence joins TRBV18 and TRBJ1-5, with TRBD1 as a possible D gene (5 bases). Germline V gene sequence: CDR1 KGHSH, CDR2 LQKENI. The V and J ends lost 3 bases and 7 bases respectively, with 10 bases between them. This CDR3 has 13 residues. The CDR3 loop is CASSPGVYQPQHF. The CDR3 region has the DNA TGTGCCAGCTCACCGGGGGTTTACCAGCCCCAGCATTTT.

The J gene is TRBJ1-4, the V gene TRBV28, with D uncertain. The V and J ends lost 2 bases and 9 bases respectively, with 10 bases between them. This CDR3 comprises 13 residues. Germline V CDR1 and CDR2: MDHEN, SYDVKM. This CDR3 reads CASSLTDRQKLFF. The CDR3 DNA is TGTGCCAGCAGTTTAACAGATCGTCAAAAACTGTTTTTT.

The chain recombines TRBV6-5 with TRBJ2-5, with TRBD2 matching 10 bases. Germline CDR1 and CDR2: MNHEY and SVGAGI. CDR3 size: 15 residues. V shed 5 bases and J 2 bases; nucleotides not matched to a gene: 5. This CDR3 reads CASSRSGGSQETQYF. CDR3 DNA: TGTGCCAGCAGTCGTAGCGGGGGGTCACAAGAGACCCAGTACTTC.

The chain recombines TRBV6-5 with TRBJ1-2; D gene ambiguous. Trimming stripped 0 bases from V and 6 bases from J, with 8 bases between. The CDR3 is 13 amino acids. The germline V gene encodes CDR1 MNHEY and CDR2 SVGAGI. CDR3 nucleotide sequence: TGTGCCAGCAGTTACTCGAATACGAATGGCTACACCTTC. The encoded protein is CASSYSNTNGYTF.

The CDR3 coding sequence is TGTGCTAGTGGTTTGTCGGGGGGCGGTCAGCCCCAGCATTTT. The encoded protein is CASGLSGGGQPQHF. This chain joins TRBV12-5 and TRBJ1-5, with a possible D match to TRBD1 (6 bases). The germline CDR1 and CDR2 sequences are LGHNT and FRNRAP. The V and J ends lost 2 bases and 6 bases respectively, with 11 bases between them. The CDR3 covers 14 residues.

This clone showed up many times. The junction differs from germline at one of its ends, possibly a read error. Written as DNA, the CDR3 is TGCAGCGCTGACCGGAACGCTGAAGCTTTCTTT. Translating gives CSADRNAEAFF. The gene calls are TRBV29-1 and TRBJ1-1; no clear D gene. Germline V gives CDR1 SQVTM, CDR2 ANQGSEA. The CDR3 is 11 residues long.

This clone was seen just once. This chain connects TRBV7-2 to TRBJ2-7, with D unresolved. In germline, CDR1 is SGHTA, CDR2 FQGNSA. The CDR3 has 13 residues. The V end was cut by 7 bases, the J end by 3 bases, with 13 bases between. The CDR3 is CASKDPSRYEQYF. In nucleotides, the CDR3 is TGTGCCAGCAAGGATCCCAGCCGCTACGAGCAGTACTTC.

There are a few counts of this clone. This rearrangement joins TRBV6-5 to TRBJ2-2, with 10 bases identical to TRBD2. This CDR3 is built from 16 residues. The V and J ends lost 3 bases and 5 bases, in that order; junction bases with no gene match: 6. CDR1 is MNHEY, CDR2 SVGAGI, per germline. The CDR3 DNA reads TGTGCCAGCAGTTATCAGCTAGCGGGAGTAACCGGGGAGCTGTTTTTT. Translation gives CASSYQLAGVTGELFF.

A note on this clone: Other nucleotide sequences in the sample specify the same CDR3. The chain combines TRBV5-5 with TRBJ2-7; TRBD1 aligns across 9 bases. The CDR3 is made up of 14 amino acids. Trimming removed 0 bases from V and 2 bases from J; junction bases left unmatched: 0. CDR1 is SGHKS and CDR2 is YYEKEE in the germline V gene (reference sequence). CDR3 nucleotide sequence: TGTGCCAGCAGCTTGGGACAGGGGGCCTACGAGCAGTACTTC. Protein sequence: CASSLGQGAYEQYF. Variable domain in full (rest from reference TRBV5-5 and TRBJ2-7): DAGVTQSPTHLIKTRGQQVTLRCSPISGHKSVSWYQQVLGQGPQFIFQYYEKEERGRGNFPDRFSARQFPNYSSELNVNALLLGDSALYLCASSLGQGAYEQYFGPGTRLTVT.

This clone was seen just once. Other DNA sequences in this specimen translate into the identical CDR3. The chain has TRBV30 and TRBJ2-5, with D unresolved. V lost 0 bases and J lost 1, with 9 bases in between. The CDR3 sequence is 14 residues long. Looked up from germline, CDR1 is GTSNPN and CDR2 is SVGIG (reference sequence). CDR3 loop: CAWSVGSGQETQYF. CDR3 nucleotides: TGTGCCTGGAGTGTAGGGTCGGGCCAAGAGACCCAGTACTTC.

The chain recombines TRBV6-1 with TRBJ2-1; 8 bases map to TRBD2. The J segment lost 3 bases and the V segment lost 7 bases, leaving 8 bases of the junction unmatched. This CDR3 is 15 amino acids long. Germline values: CDR1 MNHNS, CDR2 SASEGT. The CDR3 loop reads CASTERGKIYNEQFF. The CDR3 DNA follows: TGTGCCAGCACGGAGCGGGGGAAGATCTACAATGAGCAGTTCTTC.

In the case of this clone: Within the sample, other DNA sequences also encode this same CDR3. J is TRBJ1-5 and V is TRBV7-9; D call uncertain. Germline CDR1 and CDR2: SEHNR and FQNEAQ (reference sequence). The CDR3 sequence is 14 residues long. Trimming pared 4 bases from V and 1 base from J, leaving 8 bases between. The CDR3 DNA is TGTGCCAGCAGCTCCTCGAAGAGCAATCAGCCCCAGCATTTT. The encoded protein is CASSSSKSNQPQHF.